This T cell receptor (beta chain) derives from a study of OX40 agonist ivuxolimab in advanced cancers. Study in general: Earlier anti-PD-1, anti-PD-L1 or anti-CTLA-4 therapy was permitted; 30% to 45% had received some.

Whole-study results and caveats: Among some nonresponders, normalized T-cell clonal expansion was also low.

Turning to this clone: No antigen is known for it.

Clones were sequenced by immunoSEQ multiplex PCR, and TCRdb holds only the in-frame ones, with some missing. The sample includes around 38,000 clones, about nine tenths of them seen just once. CDR1 and CDR2 (germline): MNHNS, SASEGT. This CDR3 spans 17 amino acids. V gave up 2 bases and J gave up 3 bases, with 19 bases separating them. The sequence derives from an adult with an advanced solid tumor such as melanoma, head and neck, liver or kidney cancer. This chain connects TRBV6-1 to TRBJ1-2; tentative D call: TRBD1 (6 bases). The sample was CD4+ or CD8+ T cells sorted from blood, taken in a trial of the OX40 agonist ivuxolimab. CDR3: CASSESPSGGAHYGYTF. The CDR3 coding sequence is TGTGCCAGCAGTGAATCTCCAAGTGGGGGGGCTCACTATGGCTACACCTTC.